This T cell receptor (beta chain) was sequenced for a study of regulatory T cells in long-lasting Graves disease. Time point reported: persistent/refractory GD, antithyroid drugs over 5 years with positive TRAb. PBMC RNA was the source of the TCR library. Sequencing libraries for TCR beta were prepared with iRepertoire HTBI primers and Arm-PCR of CDR3 regions. TCRdb re-derived calls from the multiplex PCR reads in MiXCR, one entry per CDR3 protein. This sample carries about 310,000 distinct CDR3 sequences, around 21% of them seen once, and the ten largest clones take roughly three fifths. The CDR3 loop spans 13 amino acids. V was shortened by 3 bases and J by 5 bases, with 14 bases between the two germline ends. Germline V gene sequence: CDR1 DFQATT, CDR2 SNEGSKA (reference sequence).

The starting material was peripheral blood mononuclear cells (PBMCs), obtained when the disease was refractory, from a patient treated with antithyroid drugs. The chain is built from TRBV20-1 and TRBJ2-7; D unresolved. This TCR was recovered from a female donor with Graves disease. CDR3 DNA: TGCAGTGCTAGTGTGAGAATTTCCCACGAGCAGTACTTC. Translating gives CSASVRISHEQYF.